The 8 T cell receptor beta chains in this list originate from one sample, sequenced in a study of T cells in narcolepsy. Using immunoSEQ multiplex PCR, the repertoire was profiled, and TCRdb retains in-frame clones only, with some absent. Of several thousand clones detected, roughly 57% appear once; the ten largest clones hold about 20%. The sample consisted of CD45RA- memory CD8+ T cells from PBMCs. The receptors were gathered from a human donor with narcolepsy.

The J gene is TRBJ2-3, the V gene TRBV13, with unresolved D. The germline CDR1 and CDR2 sequences are PRHDT and FYEKMQ (reference sequence). V lost 5 bases, J lost 1 base, and 13 bases lay in between. There are 15 residues in the CDR3. The chain's CDR3 is CASSPPGLRTDTQYF. The CDR3 DNA follows: TGTGCCAGCAGCCCCCCCGGGCTTCGCACAGATACGCAGTATTTT.

This CDR3 is CASRTSSSYEQYF. CDR3 sequence (DNA): TGTGCCAGCAGGACTTCAAGCTCCTACGAGCAGTACTTC. The chain carries TRBV6-6 and TRBJ2-7; D is unresolved. Trimming stripped 6 bases from V and 0 bases from J, with 9 bases between. The CDR3 has 13 amino acids. CDR1 MNHNY and CDR2 SVGAGI come from the germline V gene (reference sequence).

This CDR3 reads CASSFRVLTQSRANVLTF. In DNA form, the CDR3 reads TGTGCCAGCAGTTTCCGCGTCTTGACACAAAGTCGGGCCAACGTCCTGACTTTC. The chain combines TRBV28 with TRBJ2-6; no firm D call. Germline V gives CDR1 MDHEN, CDR2 SYDVKM. This CDR3 has 18 amino acids. V lost 3 bases to trimming and J lost 5 bases, with 20 bases between them.

The J gene is TRBJ2-7, the V gene TRBV14; D possibly corresponds to TRBD1 (5 bases). V was trimmed by 0 bases and J by 3 bases, leaving 9 bases between them. The CDR3 is made up of 14 amino acids. The germline V gene encodes CDR1 SGHDN and CDR2 FVKESK. Written as DNA, the CDR3 is TGTGCCAGCAGCCAAGATTGGCAGGGCTACGAGCAGTACTTC. Amino acids: CASSQDWQGYEQYF.

This clone was observed a handful of times. The chain links TRBV5-4 to TRBJ2-1; 9 positions match TRBD2. CDR1 and CDR2 (germline): SGHNT, YYREEE (reference sequence). V lost 3 bases to trimming and J lost 6 bases; unmatched junction nucleotides: 4. The CDR3 is 14 residues long. CDR3 sequence (DNA): TGTGCCAGCAGCTATGGGACTAGCAGCAATGAGCAGTTCTTC. This translates into CASSYGTSSNEQFF.

This clone was recorded once. This chain links TRBV4-3 with TRBJ2-7, with 8 bases aligning to TRBD2. This CDR3 is 15 amino acids long. V gave up 0 bases and J gave up 4 bases; unmatched junction bases: 5. The germline V gene encodes CDR1 LGHNA and CDR2 YSLEER. The CDR3 sequence is CASSQDFGLAYEQYF. CDR3 bases: TGCGCCAGCAGCCAAGATTTCGGACTAGCATACGAGCAGTACTTC.

The V gene is TRBV19, the J gene TRBJ2-7, with D possibly being TRBD1 (6 bases). Trimming pared 5 bases from V and 2 bases from J, leaving 16 bases between. The CDR3 consists of 15 residues. Germline lookup yields CDR1 LNHDA and CDR2 SQIVND (reference sequence). The DNA of the CDR3 is TGTGCCAGTAGTGCGTCGGGACCAGGGGCCTACGAGCAGTACTTC. It encodes CASSASGPGAYEQYF.

The chain uses TRBV4-2 and TRBJ2-7, with D possibly matching TRBD1 (5 bases). V dropped 0 bases and J dropped 7 bases, with 16 bases sitting between them. Germline V gene data show CDR1 as LGHNA and CDR2 as YNFKEQ. CDR3 length: 15 amino acids. This CDR3 is CASSQDPSAGWEQYF. In DNA, the CDR3 is TGTGCCAGCAGCCAAGATCCATCTGCAGGGTGGGAGCAGTACTTC.